The clone carrying this TCR beta chain was observed a few times. The data originate from a study of technical replicates of blood from several donors. Produced via immunoSEQ multiplex PCR; TCRdb's table is partial and in-frame only. The top ten hold approximately 0.4% of the sample, which has tens of thousands of clones, 75% to 95% seen once. The sequence came from a human donor in good health. Some clones in this sample may be carry-over from other donors' samples. Sample: T cells isolated from PBMCs.

The CDR3 loop is CSVRSMNTEAFF. CDR3 in DNA: TGCAGCGTTCGCAGTATGAACACTGAAGCTTTCTTT. J is TRBJ1-1 and V is TRBV29-1; no clear D. V was shortened by 5 bases and J by 0 bases, with 7 bases between the two germline ends. This CDR3 is built from 12 residues. The V gene's germline CDR1 is SQVTM and CDR2 ANQGSEA.